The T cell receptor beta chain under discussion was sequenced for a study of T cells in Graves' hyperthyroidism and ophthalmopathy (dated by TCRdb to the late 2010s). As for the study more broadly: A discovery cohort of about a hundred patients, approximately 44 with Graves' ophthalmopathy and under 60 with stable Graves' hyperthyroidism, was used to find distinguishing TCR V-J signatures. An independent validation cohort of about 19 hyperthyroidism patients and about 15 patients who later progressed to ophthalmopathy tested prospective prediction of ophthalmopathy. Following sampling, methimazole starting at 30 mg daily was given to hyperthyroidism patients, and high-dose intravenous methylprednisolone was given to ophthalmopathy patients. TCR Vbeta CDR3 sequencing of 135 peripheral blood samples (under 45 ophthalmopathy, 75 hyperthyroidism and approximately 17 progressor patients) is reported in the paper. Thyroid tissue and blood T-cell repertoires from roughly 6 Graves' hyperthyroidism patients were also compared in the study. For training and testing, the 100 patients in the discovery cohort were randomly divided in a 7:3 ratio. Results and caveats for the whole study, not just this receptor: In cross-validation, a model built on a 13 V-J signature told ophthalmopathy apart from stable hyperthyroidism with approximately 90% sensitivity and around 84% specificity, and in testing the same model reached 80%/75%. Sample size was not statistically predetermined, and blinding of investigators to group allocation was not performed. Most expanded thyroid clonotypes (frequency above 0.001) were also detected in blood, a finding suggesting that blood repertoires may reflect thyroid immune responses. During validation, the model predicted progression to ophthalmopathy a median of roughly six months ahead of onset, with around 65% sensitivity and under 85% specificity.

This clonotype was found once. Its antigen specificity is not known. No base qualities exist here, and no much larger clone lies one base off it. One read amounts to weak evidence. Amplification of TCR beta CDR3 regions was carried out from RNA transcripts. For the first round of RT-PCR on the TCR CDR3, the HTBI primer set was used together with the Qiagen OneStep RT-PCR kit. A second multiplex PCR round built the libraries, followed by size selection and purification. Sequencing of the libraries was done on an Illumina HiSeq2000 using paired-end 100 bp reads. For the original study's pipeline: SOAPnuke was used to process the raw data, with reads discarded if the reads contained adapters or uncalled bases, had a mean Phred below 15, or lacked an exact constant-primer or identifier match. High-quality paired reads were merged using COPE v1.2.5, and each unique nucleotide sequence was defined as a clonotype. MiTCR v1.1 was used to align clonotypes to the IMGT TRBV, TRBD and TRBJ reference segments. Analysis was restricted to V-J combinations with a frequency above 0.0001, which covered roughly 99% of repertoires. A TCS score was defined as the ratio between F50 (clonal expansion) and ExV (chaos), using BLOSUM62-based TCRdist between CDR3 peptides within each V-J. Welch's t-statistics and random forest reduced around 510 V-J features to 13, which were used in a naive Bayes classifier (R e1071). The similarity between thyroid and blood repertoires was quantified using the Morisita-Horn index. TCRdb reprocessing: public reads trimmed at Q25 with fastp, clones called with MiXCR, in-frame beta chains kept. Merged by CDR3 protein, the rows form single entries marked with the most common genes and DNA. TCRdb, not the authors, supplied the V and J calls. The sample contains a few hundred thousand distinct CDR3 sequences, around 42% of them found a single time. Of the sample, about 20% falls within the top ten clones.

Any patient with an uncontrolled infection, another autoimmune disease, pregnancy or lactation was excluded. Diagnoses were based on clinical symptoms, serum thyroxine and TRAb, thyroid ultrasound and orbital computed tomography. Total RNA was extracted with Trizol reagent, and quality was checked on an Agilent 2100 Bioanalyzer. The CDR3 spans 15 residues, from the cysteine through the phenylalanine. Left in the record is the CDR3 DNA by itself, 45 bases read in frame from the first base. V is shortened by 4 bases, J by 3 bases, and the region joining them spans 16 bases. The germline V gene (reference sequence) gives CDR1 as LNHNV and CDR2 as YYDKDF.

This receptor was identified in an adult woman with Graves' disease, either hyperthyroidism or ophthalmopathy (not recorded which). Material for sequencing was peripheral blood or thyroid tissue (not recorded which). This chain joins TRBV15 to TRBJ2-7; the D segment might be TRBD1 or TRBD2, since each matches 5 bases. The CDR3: CATSKIRDGHYEQYF. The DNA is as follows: TGTGCCACCAGCAAAATCCGGGACGGTCACTACGAGCAGTACTTC.